The T cell receptor beta chain described here comes from a study of identical twins. The study's findings and limits: Beta out-of-frame twin sharing showed a weaker excess.

TCRdb used MiXCR to reprocess the 5' RACE reads, holding one entry per CDR3 protein. This table has around 1.7 million distinct CDR3 sequences, around a third appearing once. This clonotype was seen once. Its antigen remains unidentified. The CDR3 contains 17 residues. V was trimmed by 5 bases and J by 0 bases, leaving 19 bases between them. Germline loops: CDR1 LNHDA, CDR2 SQIVND (reference sequence). This clonotype was sampled from a newborn girl in good health. The V and J genes are TRBV19 and TRBJ2-5; D possibly corresponds to TRBD2 (5 bases). The sequenced sample was cord blood. The CDR3 region is CASSSTGSLFNQETQYF. The CDR3 nucleotides are TGTGCCAGTAGTTCCACGGGAAGCCTATTCAACCAAGAGACCCAGTACTTC.